Each of the 32 T cell receptor beta chains below was sequenced from the same sample in a study of blood T cell repertoires in COVID-19. The data were produced by immunoSEQ multiplex PCR, yet TCRdb's version contains in-frame clones alone and is incomplete. The sample holds 95,000 to 150,000 clones, around 84% seen once. The sequenced sample was PBMCs or T cells enriched from blood (not recorded which). These receptors came from a woman younger than 45 who had recovered from COVID-19.

This rearrangement joins TRBV9 to TRBJ1-2; TRBD1 is a possible D gene (6 bases). Germline V gives CDR1 SGDLS, CDR2 YYNGEE. V was clipped by 4 bases and J by 7 bases, with 17 bases between them. The CDR3 sequence is 14 residues long. The CDR3: CASSPRDRYSGYTF. In nucleotides, the CDR3 is TGTGCCAGCAGCCCTCGAGACAGGTACAGTGGCTACACCTTC.

This rearrangement joins TRBV19 to TRBJ1-1; TRBD1 aligns across 9 bases. Germline-derived CDR1 and CDR2 are LNHDA and SQIVND (reference sequence). CDR3 length: 16 amino acids. V gave up 1 base and J gave up 5 bases; unmatched junction bases: 8. The CDR3 here is CASSIGQGGGTTEAFF. The CDR3 DNA is TGTGCCAGTAGTATAGGACAGGGGGGAGGTACGACTGAAGCTTTCTTT.

The chain uses TRBV24-1 and TRBJ2-7; D might be TRBD1 (6 bases). Germline values: CDR1 KGHDR, CDR2 SFDVKD. V lost 1 base, J lost 2 bases, and 11 bases lay in between. The CDR3 totals 15 residues. CDR3 loop: CATSDFLRQAYEQYF. For the CDR3, the DNA is TGTGCCACCAGTGATTTTCTACGACAGGCCTACGAGCAGTACTTC.

The genes are TRBV28 and TRBJ1-3; 9 positions match TRBD1. The CDR3 spans 15 residues. Germline V gene sequence: CDR1 MDHEN, CDR2 SYDVKM. V trimming: 3 bases; J trimming: 2 bases; junction bases outside the gene matches: 2. The CDR3 loop reads CASSLGDRAGNTIYF. The CDR3 DNA reads as TGTGCCAGCAGTTTGGGGGACAGGGCTGGAAACACCATATATTTT.

In DNA form, the CDR3 reads TGTGCCAGCAGCTTTTCAGGGCTCCAAGAGACCCAGTACTTC. This gives the protein CASSFSGLQETQYF. The chain has TRBV7-3 and TRBJ2-5; a possible D gene is TRBD1 (5 bases). Trimming took off 3 bases at V and 1 base at J, with 9 bases between the two ends. Germline V gene data show CDR1 as SGHTA and CDR2 as FQGTGA. CDR3 size: 14 residues.

V usage is TRBV6-4 and J usage is TRBJ2-3; 7 bases are shared with TRBD2. The V gene end was trimmed by 3 bases and the J gene end by 1 base; junction bases not matched to a gene: 1. Germline CDR1 MRHNA, CDR2 SNTAGT. CDR3 length: 14 residues. The CDR3 DNA reads as TGTGCCAGCAGTGAGGGGGGGGGCACAGATACGCAGTATTTT. As protein: CASSEGGGTDTQYF.

The gene calls are TRBV5-5 and TRBJ2-7; 9 bases line up with TRBD1. CDR1 is SGHKS, CDR2 YYEKEE, per germline (reference sequence). The ends lost 3 bases at V and 0 bases at J; junction bases unmatched: 1. The CDR3 loop spans 14 amino acids. CDR3 DNA sequence: TGTGCCAGCAGCTCGGGACAGGGCTCCTACGAGCAGTACTTC. Encoded protein: CASSSGQGSYEQYF.

This clone was observed a single time. V and J are TRBV15 and TRBJ2-1; TRBD2 matches at 9 bases. The CDR3 sequence is 16 residues long. V dropped 4 bases and J dropped 0; count of bases not matched to a gene: 4. CDR1 is LNHNV and CDR2 is YYDKDF in the germline V gene (reference sequence). CDR3 sequence reads: CATSTLAGSSYNEQFF. DNA of the CDR3: TGTGCCACCAGCACCCTAGCGGGGAGCTCCTACAATGAGCAGTTCTTC.

The gene calls are TRBV19 and TRBJ1-2; no firm D call. The CDR3 consists of 14 residues. Germline V lookup: CDR1 LNHDA, CDR2 SQIVND (reference sequence). V dropped 0 bases and J dropped 0 bases, with 5 bases sitting between them. CDR3 protein: CASSIDSANYGYTF. The DNA of the CDR3 is TGTGCCAGTAGTATAGATTCAGCTAACTATGGCTACACCTTC.

The chain recombines TRBV27 with TRBJ2-1; 11 bases align to TRBD2. Germline V gene data show CDR1 as MNHEY and CDR2 as SMNVEV (reference sequence). The CDR3 loop spans 14 amino acids. The V segment lost 4 bases and the J segment 9 bases; nucleotides outside the gene matches: 5. As DNA, the CDR3 is TGTGCCAGCAGTTCGCTGACTAGCGGGATTGAGCAGTTCTTC. Translating it yields CASSSLTSGIEQFF.

V is TRBV7-3 and J is TRBJ2-2; TRBD1 agrees at 10 bases. Losses at the gene ends were 5 bases for V and 7 bases for J; bases not matched to a gene: 4. Per the germline V gene, CDR1 is SGHTA and CDR2 is FQGTGA. This CDR3 has 14 residues. The CDR3 sequence is CASSRTGGSGELFF. In DNA form, the CDR3 reads TGTGCCAGCAGCAGGACAGGGGGTAGCGGGGAGCTGTTTTTT.

This rearrangement joins TRBV21-1 to TRBJ1-6; no check of the table's D call, TRBD1, against the DNA was made. TRBV21-1 constitutes a pseudogene. The CDR3 covers 18 residues. This chain's CDR3 is CASSKVPGGLTYNSPLHF. In nucleotides, the CDR3 is TGTGCCAGCAGCAAAGTCCCAGGGGGTTTAACCTATAATTCACCCCTCCACTTT.

This clone was detected only once. V usage is TRBV29-1 and J usage is TRBJ2-7; TRBD1 matches 8 bases. This CDR3 is built from 13 residues. Per germline, CDR1 SQVTM and CDR2 ANQGSEA. V was pared by 4 bases and J by 7 bases, with 9 bases of the junction left unmatched. The CDR3 DNA sequence: TGCAGCGTTGTGGGCAGGGGGCGGAGAGAGCAGTACTTC. As protein: CSVVGRGRREQYF.

The chain combines TRBV23-1 with TRBJ2-5, with D maybe TRBD2 (5 bases). TRBV23-1 counts as an open reading frame of uncertain function. The CDR3 has 15 amino acids. V was pared by 2 bases and J by 1 base, with 11 bases between. As DNA, the CDR3 is TGCGCCAGCAGTCAAGGCAGCGGTATCCAAGAGACCCAGTACTTC. The encoded protein is CASSQGSGIQETQYF.

This clone was observed a single time. The chain uses TRBV4-1 and TRBJ1-4; the D is unclear. The CDR3 covers 13 residues. The germline V gene encodes CDR1 MGHRA and CDR2 YSYEKL. Between the trimmed V and J ends, which lost 5 bases and 5 bases, there was a span of 9 bases. CDR3 coding DNA: TGCGCCAGCAGCGAGGTCCTGAATGAAAAACTGTTTTTT. Translating gives CASSEVLNEKLFF.

J is TRBJ2-7 and V is TRBV6-6, with D possibly TRBD2 on 6 matching bases. CDR1 and CDR2 (germline): MNHNY, SVGAGI (reference sequence). The CDR3 has 13 amino acids. V was shortened by 3 bases and J by 6 bases, with 12 bases between the two germline ends. As DNA, the CDR3 is TGTGCCAGCAGTTATAGCGGAATGGGCGAGCAGTACTTC. This sequence encodes CASSYSGMGEQYF.

This rearrangement joins TRBV4-3 to TRBJ1-5; D is unclear. Deletions cut 0 bases from V and 6 bases from J, with 9 bases between. From germline, CDR1 is LGHNA and CDR2 YSLEER. The CDR3 loop spans 14 amino acids. In DNA form, the CDR3 reads TGCGCCAGCAGCCAAGATGCGCATGCTCAGCCCCAGCATTTT. The encoded protein is CASSQDAHAQPQHF.

The chain has TRBV9 and TRBJ2-7, with 8 bases matching TRBD2. The CDR3 covers 12 residues. Germline V gene lookup returns CDR1 SGDLS and CDR2 YYNGEE. V shed 4 bases and J 5 bases; nucleotides not matched to a gene: 2. CDR3 coding DNA: TGTGCCAGCAGCACTAGCGGCGACGAGCAGTACTTC. Its protein product is CASSTSGDEQYF.

There are a few counts of this clone. This chain links TRBV5-1 with TRBJ1-2; D not resolved. Trimming took off 0 bases at V and 8 bases at J, with 14 bases between the two ends. This CDR3 has 14 residues. Germline loops: CDR1 SGHRS, CDR2 YFSETQ. The CDR3 is CASSLGGNDRGYTF. The CDR3 nucleotides read TGCGCCAGCAGCTTGGGAGGCAACGACCGAGGCTACACCTTC.

The chain joins TRBV5-5 to TRBJ2-3; D perhaps matches TRBD2 (5 bases). The V and J ends lost 0 bases and 2 bases respectively, with 7 bases between them. Looked up from germline, CDR1 is SGHKS and CDR2 is YYEKEE (reference sequence). CDR3 length: 14 residues. Here the CDR3 reads CASSLEAATDTQYF. As DNA, the CDR3 is TGTGCCAGCAGCTTGGAAGCGGCCACAGATACGCAGTATTTT.

V is TRBV5-1 and J is TRBJ2-2; 8 bases align to TRBD2. Trimming took 1 base from V and 6 from J; bases not matched to a gene: 11. CDR3 length equals 17 residues. Germline CDR1 and CDR2: SGHRS and YFSETQ. In DNA form, the CDR3 reads TGCGCCAGCAGCTTGTTGGTCTCGGGACTAGGGGCCGGGGAGCTGTTTTTT. Amino acid sequence: CASSLLVSGLGAGELFF.

The V and J genes are TRBV19 and TRBJ2-3, with D possibly TRBD2 on 5 matching bases. CDR1 is LNHDA, CDR2 SQIVND, per germline (reference sequence). V lost 6 bases and J lost 6, with 22 bases in between. The CDR3 extends over 16 amino acids. CDR3 nucleotides: TGTGCCAGTAGCCGCCGGGGAATCCACCATGAGGATACGCAGTATTTT. It specifies CASSRRGIHHEDTQYF. Full variable domain (missing parts from reference TRBV19 and TRBJ2-3): DGGITQSPKYLFRKEGQNVTLSCEQNLNHDAMYWYRQDPGQGLRLIYYSQIVNDFQKGDIAEGYSVSREKKESFPLTVTSAQKNPTAFYLCASSRRGIHHEDTQYFGPGTRLTVL.

This clone showed up just a few times. The J gene is TRBJ1-1, the V gene TRBV2; D is unclear. V was trimmed by 7 bases and J by 0 bases, leaving 15 bases between them. This CDR3 comprises 15 residues. Germline loops: CDR1 SNHLY, CDR2 FYNNEI. CDR3 in DNA: TGTGCCAGCACTCCGGCGGCGAAAATGAACACTGAAGCTTTCTTT. Its protein is CASTPAAKMNTEAFF.

The chain carries TRBV11-3 and TRBJ2-1; 7 nucleotides line up with TRBD2. After removal of 5 bases from V and 7 bases from J, the junction contained 8 bases not matched to a gene. The CDR3 is 14 residues long. Germline CDR1 reads SGHNT; CDR2 reads YENEEA. This chain's CDR3 is CASSRTRGGNEQFF. The DNA of the CDR3 is TGTGCCAGCAGCCGGACTAGAGGCGGGAATGAGCAGTTCTTC.

This clone was detected only once. This rearrangement joins TRBV4-3 to TRBJ1-6; 10 positions agree with TRBD1. The CDR3 runs to 16 residues. The J segment lost 7 bases and the V segment lost 2 bases, leaving 5 bases of the junction unmatched. Germline CDR1 is LGHNA and CDR2 is YSLEER. CDR3 in DNA: TGCGCCAGCAGCCAATCGGGACAGGGGATGAATTCACCCCTCCACTTT. It codes for CASSQSGQGMNSPLHF.

With regard to this clone: An end of the junction differs from the germline gene, which may be a read error. This chain uses TRBV9 with TRBJ2-5; the match to TRBD2 covers 10 bases. The V gene's germline CDR1 is SGDLS and CDR2 YYNGEE. The CDR3 covers 17 residues. CDR3 sequence reads: CARSGGASGVSRETQYF. DNA for the CDR3: TGTGCCCGCAGCGGGGGGGCTAGCGGGGTTAGCAGGGAGACCCAGTACTTC.

In DNA, the CDR3 is TGTGCCAGTAGTAGCGGGACAGGGGGAGCCTACGAGCAGTACTTC. Encoded protein: CASSSGTGGAYEQYF. This rearrangement joins TRBV19 to TRBJ2-7, with 11 positions matching TRBD1. V was pared by 4 bases and J by 2 bases, with 4 bases of the junction left unmatched. The germline gives CDR1 LNHDA, CDR2 SQIVND (reference sequence). This CDR3 region has 15 residues.

This clone showed up just once. This chain connects TRBV12-3 or TRBV12-4 to TRBJ1-1; tentative D call: TRBD1 (5 bases). V gave up 6 bases and J gave up 7 bases, with 12 bases separating them. The CDR3 is made up of 12 amino acids. DNA for the CDR3: TGTGCCAGCAGCTTGGGGGGGATTGAAGCTTTCTTT. It is translated as CASSLGGIEAFF.

The chain has TRBV28 and TRBJ2-1; TRBD2 aligns across 9 bases. Per the germline V gene, CDR1 is MDHEN and CDR2 is SYDVKM. Losses at the gene ends were 5 bases for V and 6 bases for J; bases not matched to a gene: 8. This CDR3 comprises 15 residues. The CDR3 DNA follows: TGTGCCAGCAGTATAGCGGGAGTTTTGTCCAATGAGCAGTTCTTC. Translating gives CASSIAGVLSNEQFF.

The V gene is TRBV4-3, the J gene TRBJ1-3, with 7 bases lining up with TRBD1. Germline trimming cut 3 bases from V and 4 bases from J; bases unmatched to any gene: 12. In germline, CDR1 is LGHNA, CDR2 YSLEER. This CDR3 has 17 amino acids. The CDR3 protein is CASSHRRDSRRGNTIYF. As DNA, the CDR3 is TGCGCCAGCAGCCACCGTCGGGACAGTCGGCGGGGAAACACCATATATTTT.

DNA of the CDR3: TGCGCCAGCAGCTTGGATCCCACCCAGGGCCAGCCCCAGCATTTT. It codes for CASSLDPTQGQPQHF. The chain employs TRBV5-1 and TRBJ1-5; a possible D gene is TRBD1 (5 bases). Germline V gene lookup returns CDR1 SGHRS and CDR2 YFSETQ. The V gene lost 0 bases and the J gene lost 7 bases, with 14 bases spanning the gap. This CDR3 has 15 amino acids.

The V call is TRBV10-2, the J call TRBJ1-6; 7 nucleotides align to TRBD1. CDR1 is WSHSY and CDR2 is SAAADI in the germline V gene. Trimming took 4 bases from V and 8 from J; bases not matched to a gene: 5. The CDR3 is 14 residues long. CDR3 DNA sequence: TGCGCCAGCAGTGGGGAAACAGGGGATTCACCCCTCCACTTT. Its protein product is CASSGETGDSPLHF.